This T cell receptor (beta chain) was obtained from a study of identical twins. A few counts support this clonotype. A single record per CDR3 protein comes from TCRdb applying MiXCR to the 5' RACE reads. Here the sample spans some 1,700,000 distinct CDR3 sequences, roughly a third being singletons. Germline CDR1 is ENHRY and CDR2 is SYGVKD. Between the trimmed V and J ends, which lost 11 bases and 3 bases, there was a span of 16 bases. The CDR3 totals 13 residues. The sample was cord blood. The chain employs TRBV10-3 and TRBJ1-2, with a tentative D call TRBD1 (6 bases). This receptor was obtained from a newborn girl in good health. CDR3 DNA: TGTGCCGCCCTATCGGCAGGGGACTATGGCTACACCTTC. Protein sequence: CAALSAGDYGYTF.